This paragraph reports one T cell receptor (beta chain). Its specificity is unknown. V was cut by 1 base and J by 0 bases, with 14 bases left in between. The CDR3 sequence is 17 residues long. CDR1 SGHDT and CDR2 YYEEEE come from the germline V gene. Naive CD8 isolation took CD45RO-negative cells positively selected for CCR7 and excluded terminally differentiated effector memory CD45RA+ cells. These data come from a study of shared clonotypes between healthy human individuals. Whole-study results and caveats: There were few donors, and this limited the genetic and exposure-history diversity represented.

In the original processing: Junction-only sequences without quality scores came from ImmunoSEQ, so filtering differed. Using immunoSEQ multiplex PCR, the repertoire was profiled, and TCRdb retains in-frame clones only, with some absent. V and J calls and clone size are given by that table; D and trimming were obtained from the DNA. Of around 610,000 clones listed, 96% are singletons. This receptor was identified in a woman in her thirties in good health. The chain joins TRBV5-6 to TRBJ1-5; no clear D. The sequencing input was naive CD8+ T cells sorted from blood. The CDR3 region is CASSLLIDGFSNQPQHF. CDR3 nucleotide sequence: TGTGCCAGCAGCTTGTTAATTGACGGCTTTAGCAATCAGCCCCAGCATTTT.